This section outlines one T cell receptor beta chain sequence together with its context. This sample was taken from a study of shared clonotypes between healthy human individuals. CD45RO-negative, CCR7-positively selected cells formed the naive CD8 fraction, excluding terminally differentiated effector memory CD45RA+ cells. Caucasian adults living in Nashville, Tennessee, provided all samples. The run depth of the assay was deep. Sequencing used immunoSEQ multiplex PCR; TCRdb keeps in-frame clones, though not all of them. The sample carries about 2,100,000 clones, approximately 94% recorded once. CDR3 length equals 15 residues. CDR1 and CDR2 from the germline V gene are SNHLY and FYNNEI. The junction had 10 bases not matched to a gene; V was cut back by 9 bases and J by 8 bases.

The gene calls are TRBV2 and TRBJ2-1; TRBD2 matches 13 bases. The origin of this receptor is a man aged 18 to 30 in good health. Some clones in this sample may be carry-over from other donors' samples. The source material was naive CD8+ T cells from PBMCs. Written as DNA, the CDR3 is TGTGCCAGTAATGACGCTGGGACTAGCGGGGATGAGCAGTTCTTC. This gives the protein CASNDAGTSGDEQFF.